The T cell receptor beta chain under discussion was sequenced for a study of blood T cell repertoires in COVID-19. Whole-study context: Collection of acute and convalescent COVID-19 samples took place in the United States, Italy and Spain.

This CDR3 has 15 residues. Losses at the gene ends were 1 base for V and 7 bases for J; bases not matched to a gene: 4. Germline V lookup: CDR1 SGHVS, CDR2 FQNEAQ. Repertoires were generated with immunoSEQ multiplex PCR, while TCRdb's copy carries only in-frame clones and drops some. This table holds about 270,000 clones, around 86% found once. The receptor was derived from a man aged 35-49 years with active or convalescent COVID-19. The specimen was peripheral blood. The V gene is TRBV7-8, the J gene TRBJ1-6, with 7 bases fitting TRBD1. The CDR3 reads CASSLGDRVNSPLHF. DNA for the CDR3: TGTGCCAGCAGCTTAGGTGACAGGGTGAATTCACCCCTCCACTTT.